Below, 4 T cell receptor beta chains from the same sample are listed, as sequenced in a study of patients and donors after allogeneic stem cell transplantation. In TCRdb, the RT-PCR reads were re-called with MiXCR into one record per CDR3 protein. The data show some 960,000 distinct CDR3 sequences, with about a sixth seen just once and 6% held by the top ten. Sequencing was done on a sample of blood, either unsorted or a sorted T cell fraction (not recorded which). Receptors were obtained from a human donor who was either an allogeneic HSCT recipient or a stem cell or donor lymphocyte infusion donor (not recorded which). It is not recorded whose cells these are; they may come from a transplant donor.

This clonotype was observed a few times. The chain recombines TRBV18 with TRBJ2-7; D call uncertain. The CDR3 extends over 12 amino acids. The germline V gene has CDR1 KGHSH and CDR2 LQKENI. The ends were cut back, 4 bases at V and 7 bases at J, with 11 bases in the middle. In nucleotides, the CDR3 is TGTGCCAGCTCACAGCCCGTGGGAGAGCAGTACTTC. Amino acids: CASSQPVGEQYF.

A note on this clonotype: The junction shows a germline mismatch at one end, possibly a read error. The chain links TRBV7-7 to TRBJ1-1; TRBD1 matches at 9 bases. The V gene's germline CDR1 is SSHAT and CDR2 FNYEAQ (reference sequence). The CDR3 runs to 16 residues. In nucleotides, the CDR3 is TGTGCTAGCAGCTTAGACACAGGGGGCCTGAACACTGAAGCTTTCTTT. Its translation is CASSLDTGGLNTEAFF.

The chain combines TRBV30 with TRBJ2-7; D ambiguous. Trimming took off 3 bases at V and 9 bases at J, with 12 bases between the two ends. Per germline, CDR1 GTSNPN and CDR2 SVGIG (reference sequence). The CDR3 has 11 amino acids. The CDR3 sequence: CAWRRKDGQYF. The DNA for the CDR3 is TGTGCCTGGAGAAGAAAAGATGGGCAGTACTTC.

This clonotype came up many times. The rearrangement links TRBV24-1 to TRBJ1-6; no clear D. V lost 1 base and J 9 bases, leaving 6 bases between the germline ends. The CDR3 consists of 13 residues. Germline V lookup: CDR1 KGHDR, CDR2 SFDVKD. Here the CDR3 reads CATSDFSGSPLHF. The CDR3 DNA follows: TGTGCCACCAGTGATTTTTCGGGTTCACCCCTCCACTTT.